The 13 T cell receptor beta chains reported below all come from one sample, sequenced in a study of T-cell memory formation after mild COVID-19. TCRdb re-analysed the 5' RACE reads in MiXCR, keeping a single row per CDR3 protein. The data contain around 340,000 distinct CDR3 sequences, 15% of them singletons. Sequencing used PBMCs or a T cell subset sorted from them (not recorded which). These receptors were obtained from a man between 18 and 35 years old who had mild COVID-19 (a few samples of this study predate the infection). Cell type and time point are not known.

This chain uses TRBV5-1 with TRBJ1-3, with TRBD1 identical over 7 bases. In germline, CDR1 is SGHRS, CDR2 YFSETQ. The CDR3 loop spans 15 amino acids. J was trimmed by 3 bases and V by 3 bases; bases with no gene match: 6. The CDR3 DNA reads TGCGCCAGCAGCTCAGACAGGGTGTTTGGAAACACCATATATTTT. Amino acids: CASSSDRVFGNTIYF.

CDR3 in DNA: TGTGCCATCAGTGAGTCTGGCAGGAATACCGGGGAGCTGTTTTTT. Translated, it gives CAISESGRNTGELFF. The chain has TRBV10-3 and TRBJ2-2; D is unresolved. This CDR3 region has 15 residues. Per the germline V gene, CDR1 is ENHRY and CDR2 is SYGVKD. The germline V and J ends were trimmed by 0 bases and 5 bases, with 10 bases remaining between them.

This clonotype was counted only a few times. The CDR3 DNA follows: TGTGCCAGCAGTGTGGACACCCCGCGAGGCTACACCTTC. Its translation is CASSVDTPRGYTF. The chain combines TRBV28 with TRBJ1-2; D perhaps matches TRBD1 (5 bases). The CDR3 extends over 13 amino acids. Per germline, CDR1 MDHEN and CDR2 SYDVKM. V was shortened by 5 bases and J by 8 bases, with 15 bases between the two germline ends.

This clonotype was found a few times. V gene TRBV4-1 combines with J gene TRBJ1-2; D gene ambiguous. The CDR3 sequence is 15 residues long. V was pared by 0 bases and J by 6 bases, with 14 bases between. The germline gives CDR1 MGHRA, CDR2 YSYEKL. CDR3 bases: TGCGCCAGCAGCCAAGATTGGCAGGTCACACATGGCTACACCTTC. As protein: CASSQDWQVTHGYTF.

This clonotype has just one count. The chain employs TRBV5-1 and TRBJ2-1; the match to TRBD1 covers 8 bases. The germline CDR1 and CDR2 sequences are SGHRS and YFSETQ. The V segment lost 6 bases and the J segment 2 bases; nucleotides outside the gene matches: 4. This CDR3 is built from 14 residues. The CDR3 nucleotides read TGCGCCAGCATGCGGACAGGGACCTACAATGAGCAGTTCTTC. This translates into CASMRTGTYNEQFF.

The rearrangement joins TRBV9 to TRBJ2-5, with D tentatively TRBD1 or TRBD2 (6 bases each). The CDR3 is made up of 16 amino acids. Germline-derived CDR1 and CDR2 are SGDLS and YYNGEE. The V gene lost 3 bases and the J gene lost 5 bases, with 20 bases spanning the gap. The CDR3 loop reads CASSGFVGGRRETQYF. The CDR3 coding sequence is TGTGCCAGCAGCGGATTCGTGGGGGGCCGGAGGGAGACCCAGTACTTC.

In this sample, this clonotype turned up many times. The chain recombines TRBV29-1 with TRBJ2-5, with 7 bases identical to TRBD2. Germline CDR1 is SQVTM and CDR2 is ANQGSEA. With V trimmed by 0 bases and J by 1 base, 11 bases remained unmatched. The length of the CDR3 is 17 residues. CDR3 sequence (DNA): TGCAGCGTTGAAGAGTTACGGGAAGCGGGGATCCAAGAGACCCAGTACTTC. It codes for CSVEELREAGIQETQYF.

This chain joins TRBV6-2 or TRBV6-3 and TRBJ2-7, with D maybe TRBD2 (6 bases). V shed 6 bases and J shed 9 bases, with 18 bases lying between them. The germline gives CDR1 MNHEY, CDR2 SVGEGT. The CDR3 extends over 13 amino acids. In nucleotides, the CDR3 is TGTGCCAGCAGACGCTTTGGGCGGGACGGGCAGTACTTC. Translated, it gives CASRRFGRDGQYF.

This clonotype has just a few counts. J is TRBJ1-5 and V is TRBV15, with D hard to call. This CDR3 contains 15 residues. Between the trimmed V and J ends, which lost 0 bases and 3 bases, there was a span of 9 bases. CDR1 and CDR2 (germline): LNHNV, YYDKDF (reference sequence). Here the CDR3 DNA reads TGTGCCACCAGCAGAGATCTGAGGTCCAATCAGCCCCAGCATTTT. This gives the protein CATSRDLRSNQPQHF.

The rearrangement joins TRBV10-3 to TRBJ1-5; D might be TRBD1 (5 bases). Trimming removed 6 bases from V and 2 bases from J, with 11 bases in between. Germline-derived CDR1 and CDR2 are ENHRY and SYGVKD. The length of the CDR3 is 14 residues. The CDR3 DNA reads as TGTGCCATCAGGTCAGAAGGGGGCAATCAGCCCCAGCATTTT. Its translation: CAIRSEGGNQPQHF.

This clonotype was found a few times. The chain couples TRBV7-9 to TRBJ2-5; TRBD1 or TRBD2 may be the D gene (6 bases each). CDR1 and CDR2 from the germline V gene are SEHNR and FQNEAQ (reference sequence). The V gene lost 5 bases and the J gene lost 3 bases, with 13 bases spanning the gap. This CDR3 is 14 amino acids long. CDR3 nucleotides: TGTGCCAGCAGCGCAAGGGGGGCGGAAGAGACCCAGTACTTC. Translation gives CASSARGAEETQYF. Looking up the rest from reference TRBV7-9 and TRBJ2-5 gives the full variable domain: DTGVSQNPRHKITKRGQNVTFRCDPISEHNRLYWYRQTLGQGPEFLTYFQNEAQLEKSRLLSDRFSAERPKGSFSTLEIQRTEQGDSAMYLCASSARGAEETQYFGPGTRLLVL.

This clonotype was found many times. The chain's CDR3 is CASGYGQTSTDTQYF. The CDR3 nucleotides are TGTGCCAGCGGCTACGGCCAAACAAGCACAGATACGCAGTATTTT. This chain connects TRBV6-2 or TRBV6-3 to TRBJ2-3; D not resolved. CDR1 is MNHEY and CDR2 is SVGEGT in the germline V gene. Between the trimmed V and J ends, which lost 8 bases and 0 bases, there was a span of 15 bases. The CDR3 length is 15 residues.

V usage is TRBV5-1 and J usage is TRBJ1-1; D might be TRBD1 (6 bases). The CDR3 runs 14 residues. V lost 4 bases and J lost 7, with 17 bases in between. CDR1 is SGHRS and CDR2 is YFSETQ in the germline V gene. Here the CDR3 DNA reads TGCGCCAGCAGCCTGGACAGAGCCGGAGATGAAGCTTTCTTT. Amino acid sequence: CASSLDRAGDEAFF.